These 28 T cell receptor delta chains originate from one sample sequenced in a study of γδ T cells in repeated Plasmodium falciparum infection. Bulk repertoires came from Vgamma9/Vdelta2+ or Vdelta2-negative gammadelta T cells flow-sorted from PBMC. TCRdb made new clone calls on the multiplex PCR reads using CATT. The table lists tens of thousands of delta-chain clones, over 1.5% of them singletons, with 8.6% in the top ten. The sample was gamma-delta T cells from blood. Receptors originate from a pool of human donors (malaria-infected and uninfected, not separated).

This clone was detected a few times. TCRdb shows a much larger clone's protein in place of this DNA's translation, and the two differ at residue 3, likely through a read error; the protein shown is translated from the DNA. The chain uses TRDV1 and TRDJ1; 7 bases match TRDD3. CDR1 and CDR2 from the germline V gene are TSWWSYY and QGS. V trimming: 10 bases; J trimming: 0 bases; junction bases outside the gene matches: 8. This CDR3 contains 14 residues. The CDR3: CAHWGRSYTDKLIF. The CDR3 region has the DNA TGTGCTCACTGGGGACGATCGTACACCGATAAACTCATCTTT.

This clone was found many times. The chain has TRDV2 and TRDJ1, with TRDD3 matching over 9 bases. The J gene, missing from TCRdb, was assigned here through DNA to germline matching. CDR1 and CDR2 from the germline V gene are GEAIGNYY and EKD. The CDR3 has 18 residues. V shed 0 bases and J 0 bases; nucleotides not matched to a gene: 10. The CDR3 is CACDTVLGDPLDTDKLIF. CDR3 coding DNA: TGTGCCTGTGACACCGTACTGGGGGACCCGCTGGACACCGATAAACTCATCTTT.

This clone was detected many times. This may arise from a read error, as a much more abundant clone is one base away. V and J are TRDV1 and TRDJ1; D possibly corresponds to TRDD2 (5 bases). The CDR3 runs 17 residues. V was cut by 2 bases and J by 0 bases, with 16 bases left in between. The germline V gene has CDR1 TSWWSYY and CDR2 QGS. The CDR3 DNA reads as TGTGCTCTTGGGGAAGGTTTCCTCAAGACCTACACCGATAAACTCATCTTT. This translates into CALGEGFLKTYTDKLIF.

Ten or more counts support this clone. Translating this DNA gives a protein that differs at residue 8 from the TCRdb one, which belongs to a much larger clone; a read error is likely, and the protein shown is this translation. The chain combines TRDV2 with TRDJ1, with no clear D. Here the J gene came from matching the DNA to germline, since TCRdb omits it. This CDR3 has 18 amino acids. Trimming removed 1 base from V and 0 bases from J, with 20 bases in between. Germline V lookup: CDR1 GEAIGNYY, CDR2 EKD. The CDR3 reads CACDTKYCQPMYTDKLIF. In nucleotides, the CDR3 is TGTGCCTGTGACACGAAGTACTGCCAGCCGATGTACACCGATAAACTCATCTTT.

This clone was recorded at least ten times. TCRdb's protein, taken from a much larger clone, differs from this DNA's translation at residue 3, likely owing to a read error; the protein displayed comes from the DNA. This chain joins TRDV1 and TRDJ1, with D possibly matching TRDD3 (7 bases). As TCRdb names no J gene, one was assigned here on the basis of a DNA match to germline. The CDR3 length is 15 residues. The germline V gene encodes CDR1 TSWWSYY and CDR2 QGS. The CDR3 sequence is CAPGDIKAFPVGLIF. The DNA for the CDR3 is TGTGCTCCTGGGGATATCAAGGCCTTCCCCGTTGGACTCATCTTT.

This clone was observed at least ten times. The V call is TRDV2, the J call TRDJ1; possible D gene TRDD1, 6 bases. Because TCRdb records no J gene, it was assigned here through a match of the DNA to germline. The CDR3 spans 19 residues. Trimming shortened V by 0 bases and J by 8 bases, and 30 bases separated the two germline ends. CDR1 is GEAIGNYY and CDR2 is EKD in the germline V gene. The CDR3 reads CACDTVSDYGKYASRKLIF. CDR3 sequence (DNA): TGTGCCTGTGACACCGTGTCGGACTATGGGAAATACGCCTCCCGGAAACTCATCTTT.

This clone was seen many times. The chain couples TRDV2 to TRDJ3, with 10 nucleotides matching TRDD3. Because TCRdb records no J gene, it was assigned here through a match of the DNA to germline. The CDR3 is 18 amino acids. Germline loops: CDR1 GEAIGNYY, CDR2 EKD. V dropped 0 bases and J dropped 0; count of bases not matched to a gene: 1. The CDR3: CACDTGGYDSWDTRQMFF. Here the CDR3 DNA reads TGTGCCTGTGACACCGGGGGATACGACTCCTGGGACACCCGACAGATGTTTTTC.

With respect to this clone: TCRdb shows a much larger clone's protein in place of this DNA's translation, and the two differ at residue 15, likely through a read error; the protein shown is translated from the DNA. This rearrangement joins TRDV1 to TRDJ1; no firm D call. This CDR3 region has 19 residues. V was trimmed by 6 bases and J by 5 bases, leaving 31 bases between them. The V gene's germline CDR1 is TSWWSYY and CDR2 QGS. CDR3 sequence reads: CALGRSLKARERLRDKLIF. CDR3 sequence (DNA): TGTGCTCTTGGTAGGTCCCTGAAGGCCCGGGAGCGTCTAAGAGATAAACTCATCTTT.

In its sample, this clone was seen many times. The TCRdb protein comes from a much larger clone and disagrees with this DNA's translation at residue 11, likely due to a read error; the protein given here is derived from the DNA. The J gene is TRDJ1, the V gene TRDV1; 10 bases are a match to TRDD3. The CDR3 length is 16 residues. The germline CDR1 and CDR2 sequences are TSWWSYY and QGS. V lost 8 bases, J lost 5 bases, and 14 bases stayed unmatched. Here the CDR3 reads CALTFPYWGIADKLIF. For the CDR3, the DNA is TGTGCTCTTACATTCCCGTACTGGGGGATCGCAGATAAACTCATCTTT.

This clone has ten or more counts. The rearrangement joins TRDV2 to TRDJ1, with D tentatively TRDD3 (6 bases). The J gene, left out of TCRdb, was set here by checking the DNA against germline. The CDR3 consists of 15 residues. The germline gives CDR1 GEAIGNYY, CDR2 EKD. Trimming cost V 0 bases and J 0 bases, with 10 bases left between them. For the CDR3, the DNA is TGTGCCTGTGACACCTTTGGGGGGTACACCGATAAACTCATCTTT. Protein: CACDTFGGYTDKLIF.

The sample holds many counts of this clone. The chain couples TRDV1 to TRDJ3; 13 positions agree with TRDD3. TCRdb offers no J gene call, so here the DNA was matched to germline to obtain one. Germline V gives CDR1 TSWWSYY, CDR2 QGS. The CDR3 is 24 residues long. The ends lost 4 bases at V and 3 bases at J; junction bases unmatched: 21. The chain's CDR3 is CALGGPSAFLLGDTRGWDTRQMFF. The DNA of the CDR3 is TGTGCTCTTGGGGGCCCCTCCGCCTTCCTACTGGGGGATACGCGGGGCTGGGACACCCGACAGATGTTTTTC.

This clone was detected a few times. A single base is all that separates this from a far larger clone, so a read error is likely. The sample holds other DNA sequences that translate to the same CDR3. This chain joins TRDV1 and TRDJ2, with 8 bases identical to TRDD3. TCRdb does not report a J gene; here it was assigned by matching the DNA to germline references. Germline V lookup: CDR1 TSWWSYY, CDR2 QGS. The CDR3 spans 17 residues. CDR3 in DNA: TGCGCTCTTGGGGAACTTCGTCGGGGGGGATATGGGCCACAACTCTTCTTT. It codes for CALGELRRGGYGPQLFF.

This clone was found a few times. This likely came from a read error, as a far larger clone is one base away. Other DNA sequences within the sample encode an identical CDR3. This sequence joins TRDV1 and TRDJ1; 9 bases fit TRDD3. The J gene, left out of TCRdb, was set here by checking the DNA against germline. Germline V gene sequence: CDR1 TSWWSYY, CDR2 QGS. The CDR3 spans 17 residues. CDR3 nucleotides: TGTGCCCTTGGGGAACGTGGGGGGATACTAGTCACCGATAAACTCATCTTT. It yields the protein CALGERGGILVTDKLIF.

Concerning this clone: With a far larger clone one base away, a read error is the likely cause. This CDR3 is also generated by other DNA sequences in the sample. The chain joins TRDV2 to TRDJ1; 12 bases map to TRDD3. The J gene, not given by TCRdb, was assigned here from a germline match of the nucleotide sequence. Trimming took 3 bases from V and 0 from J; bases not matched to a gene: 13. The germline V gene encodes CDR1 GEAIGNYY and CDR2 EKD. This CDR3 is built from 19 residues. Written as DNA, the CDR3 is TGTGCCTGTGACCGATTGACTGGGGGATACTTGCAGTACACCGATAAACTCATCTTT. It translates to CACDRLTGGYLQYTDKLIF.

This clone was observed a few times. A far larger clone is a single base away, which makes a read error likely. The same CDR3 is also encoded by other DNA sequences in this sample. The CDR3 reads CALGELKPCRLILKYTDKLIF. Here the CDR3 DNA reads TGTGCTCTTGGGGAACTCAAACCTTGCCGATTGATCCTAAAGTATACCGATAAACTCATCTTT. The V and J genes are TRDV1 and TRDJ1; a weak D match, TRDD2 (5 bases). Here the J gene was assigned by germline matching of the DNA, as TCRdb has none. The CDR3 is 21 residues long. Germline CDR1 reads TSWWSYY; CDR2 reads QGS. Between the trimmed V and J ends, which lost 0 bases and 2 bases, there was a span of 28 bases.

There are a few counts of this clone. A read error likely explains why the TCRdb protein, taken from a much larger clone, differs from this DNA's translation at residue 15; the protein shown is translated from the DNA. The chain links TRDV1 to TRDJ3; TRDD3 agrees at 7 bases. The ends lost 0 bases at V and 0 bases at J; junction bases unmatched: 23. Germline V gives CDR1 TSWWSYY, CDR2 QGS. The CDR3 consists of 25 residues. In nucleotides, the CDR3 is TGTGCTCTTGGGGAACTGCCCCTAGGGTTCACCTCTACTGGGGTAAGCTCCTGGGACACCCGACAGATGTTTTTC. It encodes CALGELPLGFTSTGVSSWDTRQMFF.

This clone appeared a few times. A far larger clone is one nucleotide away, so this likely arose from a read error. Different DNA sequences within this sample yield the same CDR3. The genes are TRDV1 and TRDJ1, with TRDD3 as a possible D gene (5 bases). Germline CDR1 and CDR2: TSWWSYY and QGS. The CDR3 is 17 residues long. CDR3 DNA sequence: TGCGCTCTTGGAGATTTCCCGTCCTCCTGGGAAACCGATAAACTCATCTTT. It is translated as CALGDFPSSWETDKLIF.

This clone was found many times. For this DNA, TCRdb reports the protein of a much larger clone, which diverges at residue 15, most likely from a read error; the protein presented here is translated directly from the DNA. The chain has TRDV2 and TRDJ2; 11 bases map to TRDD3. Germline values: CDR1 GEAIGNYY, CDR2 EKD. The CDR3 length is 17 residues. The CDR3 DNA is TGTGCCTGTGACGTCGACTGGGGGATAAGGTTGACAGCACAACCCTTCTTT. Translating it yields CACDVDWGIRLTAQPFF.

Comments on this clone: A far larger clone is only one base removed, so a read error is likely. The same CDR3 also results from other DNA sequences found in this sample. J is TRDJ1 and V is TRDV1; 9 bases align to TRDD3. No J gene is reported in TCRdb; it was inferred here by comparing the DNA with germline. Germline values: CDR1 TSWWSYY, CDR2 QGS. This CDR3 is built from 17 residues. V shed 3 bases and J 6 bases; nucleotides not matched to a gene: 14. The CDR3 loop is CALGELRAGGLRYKLIF. In DNA form, the CDR3 reads TGTGCTCTTGGGGAGCTACGTGCTGGGGGATTAAGGTATAAACTCATCTTT.

Turning to this clone: A far larger clone lies a single base away; this is likely a read error. Other nucleotide sequences from this sample produce the same CDR3. This chain links TRDV2 with TRDJ1; D is unclear. TCRdb leaves out the J gene; it was filled in here by matching the DNA to germline. V lost 0 bases and J 2 bases, leaving 15 bases between the germline ends. The CDR3 extends over 16 amino acids. In germline, CDR1 is GEAIGNYY, CDR2 EKD. DNA for the CDR3: TGTGCCTGTGACACCGTGCATTTGGGAGATACCGATAAACTCATCTTT. This sequence encodes CACDTVHLGDTDKLIF.

To note about this clone: This DNA's translation differs at residue 16 from TCRdb's protein, which comes from a much larger clone; a read error is likely, and the protein shown is translated from the DNA. The rearrangement links TRDV1 to TRDJ1; 8 nucleotides align to TRDD3. Germline matching of the DNA provided the J gene here, since TCRdb leaves it blank. The CDR3 length is 25 residues. Trimming cost V 0 bases and J 0 bases; bases outside gene matches: 30. In germline, CDR1 is TSWWSYY, CDR2 QGS. The CDR3 DNA reads TGTGCTCTTGGGGAACTGTTTCACACTCTACGATTTCCTGGGGGACACGCGGGGTACACCGATAAACTCATCTTT. Protein product: CALGELFHTLRFPGGHAGYTDKLIF.

Comment on this clone: With only one base between it and a far larger clone, this is likely a read error. This same CDR3 is encoded by further DNA sequences in the sample. This chain links TRDV1 with TRDJ1; 10 bases map to TRDD3. TCRdb leaves out the J gene; it was filled in here by matching the DNA to germline. The CDR3 consists of 20 residues. The V gene's germline CDR1 is TSWWSYY and CDR2 QGS. Unmatched junction bases numbered 23, after V lost 2 bases and J lost 8 bases. CDR3 protein: CALGENSCGLLLWGIQKLIF. CDR3 DNA: TGTGCTCTTGGGGAAAACTCCTGCGGCCTTCTCCTGTGGGGGATACAGAAACTCATCTTT.

Notes on this clone: The amino acid sequence in TCRdb belongs to a much larger clone and departs from this DNA's translation at residue 3, likely a sequencing read error; the sequence shown is translated from the DNA. The chain carries TRDV3 and TRDJ1, with D possibly matching TRDD2 (9 bases). Germline CDR1 and CDR2: TVYSNPD and GDNSRS (reference sequence). The CDR3 spans 21 residues. The CDR3 region is CALSEPSYLLGDPPITDKLIF. In nucleotides, the CDR3 is TGTGCCCTTAGTGAGCCTTCCTACTTGCTGGGGGACCCTCCTATCACCGATAAACTCATCTTT.

This clone was found a few times. TCRdb's protein for this DNA is that of a much larger clone and differs from the translation at residue 6, likely a read error; the protein shown is the DNA translation. The rearrangement links TRDV2 to TRDJ1; 10 nucleotides align to TRDD3. TCRdb records no J gene; here it was assigned by comparing the DNA to germline. Germline V gene lookup returns CDR1 GEAIGNYY and CDR2 EKD. The CDR3 consists of 23 residues. The ends lost 5 bases at V and 1 base at J; junction bases unmatched: 30. CDR3 in amino acids: CACGKNFLMRGIRSRGCTDKLIF. In DNA form, the CDR3 reads TGTGCCTGTGGCAAAAACTTCCTAATGAGGGGGATACGCTCCCGGGGTTGCACCGATAAACTCATCTTT.

Details on this clone: This DNA's translation differs at residue 12 from TCRdb's protein, which comes from a much larger clone; a read error is likely, and the protein shown is translated from the DNA. The V gene is TRDV2, the J gene TRDJ1; 8 bases agree with TRDD3. The J gene is not listed in TCRdb, so it was assigned here from a DNA match to germline. The CDR3 runs to 16 residues. The germline CDR1 and CDR2 sequences are GEAIGNYY and EKD. CDR3 in amino acids: CACDPVGDPYTNKLIF. The CDR3 region has the DNA TGTGCCTGTGACCCCGTGGGGGATCCGTACACCAATAAACTCATCTTT.

This clone was found a few times. This DNA's translation differs at residue 16 from TCRdb's protein, which comes from a much larger clone; a read error is likely, and the protein shown is translated from the DNA. The chain uses TRDV1 and TRDJ1; D remains unclear. TCRdb offers no J gene call, so here the DNA was matched to germline to obtain one. There are 19 residues in the CDR3. The germline V gene has CDR1 TSWWSYY and CDR2 QGS. The CDR3 region has the DNA TGTGCTCTTGGGGAACTAAGACCAGCCCGACCCTTGTACACCGATGAACTCATCTTT. Translating gives CALGELRPARPLYTDELIF.

As concerns this clone: This probably arose from a read error, given a far larger clone one base away. Other DNA sequences in this sample translate to the same CDR3. J is TRDJ1 and V is TRDV1, with D unclear. V was shortened by 2 bases and J by 9 bases, with 31 bases between the two germline ends. Germline-derived CDR1 and CDR2 are TSWWSYY and QGS. The CDR3 has 19 residues. DNA of the CDR3: TGTGCTCTTGGGGAAGATCCGCCCCTCCCTCAGTTGTCCACCTGGCAACTCATCTTT. Protein: CALGEDPPLPQLSTWQLIF.

Regarding this clone: TCRdb shows a much larger clone's protein in place of this DNA's translation, and the two differ at residues 9 and 12, likely through a read error; the protein shown is translated from the DNA. The chain uses TRDV1 and TRDJ1; 7 nucleotides align to TRDD3. The CDR3 is made up of 17 amino acids. CDR1 and CDR2 (germline): TSWWSYY, QGS. V dropped 0 bases and J dropped 6; count of bases not matched to a gene: 13. For the CDR3, the DNA is TGTGCTCTTGGGGAACTTACAAGGATTGGGGGAGGGAATAAACTCATCTTT. This translates into CALGELTRIGGGNKLIF.